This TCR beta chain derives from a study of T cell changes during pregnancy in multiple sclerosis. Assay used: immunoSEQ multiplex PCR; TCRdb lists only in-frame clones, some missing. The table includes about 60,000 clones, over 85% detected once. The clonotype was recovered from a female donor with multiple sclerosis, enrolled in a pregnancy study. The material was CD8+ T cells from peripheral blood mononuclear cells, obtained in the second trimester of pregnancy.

The CDR3 spells CASSQATENTEAFF. In nucleotides, the CDR3 is TGCGCCAGCAGCCAAGCCACAGAGAACACTGAAGCTTTCTTT. The gene calls are TRBV4-3 and TRBJ1-1; D is unresolved. This CDR3 has 14 amino acids. V dropped 1 base and J dropped 1 base, with 7 bases sitting between them. Germline V CDR1 and CDR2: LGHNA, YSLEER.